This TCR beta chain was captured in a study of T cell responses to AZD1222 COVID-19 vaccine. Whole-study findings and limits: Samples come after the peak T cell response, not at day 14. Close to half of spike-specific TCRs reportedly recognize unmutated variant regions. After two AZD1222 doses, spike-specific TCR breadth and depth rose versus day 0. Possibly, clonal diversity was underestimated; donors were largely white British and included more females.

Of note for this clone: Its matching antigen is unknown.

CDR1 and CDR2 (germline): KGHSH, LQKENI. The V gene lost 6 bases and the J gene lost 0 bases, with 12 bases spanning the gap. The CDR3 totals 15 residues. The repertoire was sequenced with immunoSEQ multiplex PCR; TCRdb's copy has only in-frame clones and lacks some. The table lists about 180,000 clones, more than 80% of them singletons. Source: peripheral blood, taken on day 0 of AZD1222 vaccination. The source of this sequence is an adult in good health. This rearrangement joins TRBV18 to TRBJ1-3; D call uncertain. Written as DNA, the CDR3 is TGTGCCAGCTCCCCAAGAGAAAACTCTGGAAACACCATATATTTT. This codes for CASSPRENSGNTIYF.